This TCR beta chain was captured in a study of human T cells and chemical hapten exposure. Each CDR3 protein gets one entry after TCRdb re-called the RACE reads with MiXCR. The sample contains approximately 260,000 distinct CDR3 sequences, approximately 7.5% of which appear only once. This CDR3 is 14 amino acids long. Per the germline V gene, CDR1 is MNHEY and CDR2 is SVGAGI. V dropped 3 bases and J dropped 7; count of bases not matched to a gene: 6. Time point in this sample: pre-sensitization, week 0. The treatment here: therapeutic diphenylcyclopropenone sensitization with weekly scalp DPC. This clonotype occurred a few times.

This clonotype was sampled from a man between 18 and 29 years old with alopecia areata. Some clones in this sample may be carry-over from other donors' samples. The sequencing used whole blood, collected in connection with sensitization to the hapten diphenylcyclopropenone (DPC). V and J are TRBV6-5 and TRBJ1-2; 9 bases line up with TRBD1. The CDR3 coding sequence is TGTGCCAGCAGTTATTCACAGGGGGCAAGTGGCTACACCTTC. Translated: CASSYSQGASGYTF.